A selection of T cell receptor beta chains follows, all from one sample in a study of T-cell reconstitution after alpha-beta-depleted transplantation in children. MiXCR, run by TCRdb on the PCR reads, gives a single entry per CDR3 protein. The data show about 500,000 distinct CDR3 sequences, 11% seen once. Sequenced here: PBMCs, mostly from graft donor cells, sampled 180 days after TCRalphabeta/CD19-depleted stem cell transplant. The source is a female patient aged 2 to 10 who had a stem cell transplant for aplastic anemia, so the T cells may come from the graft donor. CDR3s include the opening cysteine and the closing phenylalanine or tryptophan.

V: TRBV7-2
CDR3: CASSLGAGTGGAGGYTF

V: TRBV5-1
CDR3: CASSPGNRETQYF

V: TRBV7-2
CDR3: CASSLDPPPSYNEQFF

V: TRBV24-1
CDR3: CATSDFGSRDSQKSSNQPQHF

V: TRBV18
CDR3: CASSPGTGEGSPLHF

V: TRBV27
CDR3: CASSFPAGGNEQFF

V: TRBV7-2
CDR3: CASSRDSQTSNQPQHF

V: TRBV7-2
CDR3: CASSFLPGGTFSYEQYF

V: TRBV5-1
CDR3: CASSLVPASSYEQYF

V: TRBV20-1
CDR3: CSASRQHTDTQYF

V: TRBV12-3/TRBV12-4
CDR3: CASSRIGAGGYTEAFF

V: TRBV11-2
CDR3: CASSLVGLLGYTF

V: TRBV2
CDR3: CASRGLDRGEQFF